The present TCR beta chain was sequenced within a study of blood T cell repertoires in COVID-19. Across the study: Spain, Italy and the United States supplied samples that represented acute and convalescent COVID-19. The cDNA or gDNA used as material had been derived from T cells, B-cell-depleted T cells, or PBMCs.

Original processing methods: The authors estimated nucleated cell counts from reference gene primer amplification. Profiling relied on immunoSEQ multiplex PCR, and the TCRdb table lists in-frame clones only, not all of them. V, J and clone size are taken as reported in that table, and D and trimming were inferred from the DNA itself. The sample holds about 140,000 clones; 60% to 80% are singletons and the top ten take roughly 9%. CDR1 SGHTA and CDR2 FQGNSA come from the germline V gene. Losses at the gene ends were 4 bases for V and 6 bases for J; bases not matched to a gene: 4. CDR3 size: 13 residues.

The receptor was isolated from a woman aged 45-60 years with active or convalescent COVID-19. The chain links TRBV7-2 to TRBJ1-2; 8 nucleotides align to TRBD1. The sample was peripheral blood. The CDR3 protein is CASSYDRGHGYTF. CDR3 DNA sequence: TGTGCCAGCAGCTACGACAGGGGTCATGGCTACACCTTC.